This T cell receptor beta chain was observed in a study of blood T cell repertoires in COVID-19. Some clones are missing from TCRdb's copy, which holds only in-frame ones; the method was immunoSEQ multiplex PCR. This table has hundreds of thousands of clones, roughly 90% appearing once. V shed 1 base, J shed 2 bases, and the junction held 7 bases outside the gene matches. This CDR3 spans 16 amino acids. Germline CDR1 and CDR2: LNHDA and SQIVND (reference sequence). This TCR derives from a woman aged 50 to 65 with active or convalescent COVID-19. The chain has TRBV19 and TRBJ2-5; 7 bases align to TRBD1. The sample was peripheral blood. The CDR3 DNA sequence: TGTGCCAGTAGTATAGGTTCCGGCAGGGGGCAAGAGACCCAGTACTTC. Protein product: CASSIGSGRGQETQYF.